The sequence of this T cell receptor (beta chain) was determined in a study of shared clonotypes between healthy human individuals. V lost 0 bases and J 6 bases, leaving 13 bases between the germline ends. The CDR3 is made up of 14 amino acids. CDR1 is SGHRS and CDR2 is YFSETQ in the germline V gene. Study conclusions and caveats: Naive CD4 clonotypes overlapped across several donors at roughly 5.1%.

A word on this clone: Its antigen is as yet unknown.

Method: immunoSEQ multiplex PCR; TCRdb's copy keeps in-frame clones and lacks some. This sample carries 1,500,000 or so clones, 98% to 99% of them seen once, and the ten largest clones take approximately 0.4%. Specimen: naive CD4+ T cells sorted from blood. Described subset: CD45RA+ positively selected. The receptor was isolated from a man in his thirties or forties in good health. The chain couples TRBV5-1 to TRBJ2-7, with D hard to call. The CDR3 nucleotides read TGCGCCAGCAGCTTGGAGGCCCCGACTGGCGAGCAGTACTTC. Translated, it gives CASSLEAPTGEQYF.